This is a list of T cell receptor beta chains from one sample in a study of T cell repertoires in cytomegalovirus infection. TCRdb ran MiXCR on the reads and lists one entry per CDR3 protein. The sample holds 200,000 to 250,000 distinct CDR3 sequences, approximately 6.7% seen once. Sample: PBMCs. These TCRs come from a human donor in good health (CMV status not recorded). Some clones in this sample may be carry-over from other donors' samples. CDR3s include the opening cysteine and the closing phenylalanine or tryptophan. D genes are given only for firm matches. A row's size may be missing; if present it is once, few, many or a size class.

DNA	CDR3	D	length	size	V	J
TGTGCCAGCAGTAACATCGGACAGGGGGCGAGGGAGCAGTACTTC	CASSNIGQGAREQYF	TRBD1	15	many	TRBV6-2/TRBV6-3	TRBJ2-7
TGTGCCACAGGACAGGGGGAGACCCAGTACTTC	CATGQGETQYF	TRBD1	11	many	TRBV28	TRBJ2-5
TGTGCCAGCAGCCAAGAAAGGATGGACAGGGGGCTGCTACAGGCCTATGGCTACACCTTC	CASSQERMDRGLLQAYGYTF	TRBD1	20	many	TRBV4-2	TRBJ1-2
TGTGCCAGCAGTTCCCGGGGGGGCGACGGGGAGCTGTTTTTT	CASSSRGGDGELFF	TRBD2	14	many	TRBV27	TRBJ2-2
TGCAGCGTCGGCGGGACAAATAGCAATCAGCCCCAGCATTTT	CSVGGTNSNQPQHF	NA	14	many	TRBV29-1	TRBJ1-5
TGTGCCAGCAGCCCCGGGCCCCGCCCAGAGACCCAGTACTTC	CASSPGPRPETQYF	NA	14	many	TRBV7-2	TRBJ2-5
TGTGCTAGTGGTTTTTTCATAAACCTCCGGGGGGCGGTCGGCTACACCTTC	CASGFFINLRGAVGYTF	NA	17	many	TRBV12-5	TRBJ1-2
TGCAGTGCCGGGGGTAGACAAGAGACCCAGTACTTC	CSAGGRQETQYF	NA	12	many	TRBV20-1	TRBJ2-5
TGTGCCAGCAGCCGCGACGGGGGGTCCTACAATGAGCAGTTCTTC	CASSRDGGSYNEQFF	TRBD2	15	many	TRBV7-6	TRBJ2-1
TGTGCCAGCGGCCCCCCAGGGGGCACGTTGGGAGCTTTCTTT	CASGPPGGTLGAFF	TRBD1	14	few	TRBV4-2	TRBJ1-1
TGCAGTGCTACGCTGGGGGGGCCCACCGGGGAGCTGTTTTTT	CSATLGGPTGELFF	NA	14	many	TRBV20-1	TRBJ2-2
TGCGGCAGCAGCTTTGCAGGGAACTCCTATAATTCACCCCTCCACTTT	CGSSFAGNSYNSPLHF	NA	16	NA	TRBV7-2	TRBJ1-6
TGTGCCAGCAGCTCCCAGGGGAAAAAGAACACTGAAGCTTTCTTT	CASSSQGKKNTEAFF	NA	15	many	TRBV7-2	TRBJ1-1
TGTGCCAGCACCTTGGGGGGGATCGGGGCCAACGTCCTGACTTTC	CASTLGGIGANVLTF	TRBD2	15	many	TRBV28	TRBJ2-6
TGTGCCAGCAGCCTGATAACCCAAGAGACCCAGTACTTC	CASSLITQETQYF	NA	13	many	TRBV12-3/TRBV12-4	TRBJ2-5
TGTGCCAGTAGCTCGACAGTGACTAACTATGGCTACACCTTC	CASSSTVTNYGYTF	NA	14	many	TRBV19	TRBJ1-2
TGCGCCAGCAGCCCAAACCAACAGGGAAAGAACACTGAAGCTTTCTTT	CASSPNQQGKNTEAFF	NA	16	NA	TRBV4-1	TRBJ1-1
TGTGCCAGCGGTCAAATGTGGGGATACTCCTACGAGCAGTACTTC	CASGQMWGYSYEQYF	NA	15	many	TRBV7-2	TRBJ2-7
TGTGCCATCAGTCCCTCCGGGTCAGGTCAGCCCCAGCATTTT	CAISPSGSGQPQHF	NA	14	many	TRBV10-3	TRBJ1-5
TGTGCCAGCAGCTTATCGTGGAGGGGGGACGATCAGCCCCAGCATTTT	CASSLSWRGDDQPQHF	NA	16	many	TRBV7-8	TRBJ1-5
TGCGCCAGCAGTCCGCACTTAGGGGACGGCTACACCTTC	CASSPHLGDGYTF	NA	13	many	TRBV5-1	TRBJ1-2
TGTGCCAGCAGCGGTGGAGACAGGGGTCCGTCCGAGCAGTACTTC	CASSGGDRGPSEQYF	TRBD1	15	many	TRBV13	TRBJ2-7
TGCAGTGCTAGAGATCAGAAACACCTTTACACAGATACGCAGTATTTT	CSARDQKHLYTDTQYF	NA	16	many	TRBV20-1	TRBJ2-3
TGTGCCAGCAGGCACCCGGGACAGGGGGCGACTTTTGGGGCCAACGTCCTGACTTTC	CASRHPGQGATFGANVLTF	TRBD1	19	NA	TRBV6-5	TRBJ2-6